The rows below give T cell receptor beta chains drawn from one sample of a study of PD-L1 blockade in urothelial cancer. Using immunoSEQ multiplex PCR, the repertoire was profiled, and TCRdb retains in-frame clones only, with some absent. The repertoire holds around 80,000 clones, with approximately 89% as singletons. The starting material was PBMCs, obtained around atezolizumab (anti-PD-L1) treatment. Receptor source: an elderly woman with urothelial cancer. Both conserved end residues are part of each CDR3. A D gene is named only where the DNA matches it firmly. Size values are once, few and many counts, or a class for expanded clones, and some rows have none.

J gene	clone size	D gene	V gene	CDR3 protein	CDR3 DNA
TRBJ2-3	NA	NA	TRBV4-2	CASSQSRSTDTQYF	TGTGCCAGCAGCCAATCACGGAGCACAGATACGCAGTATTTT
TRBJ2-5	NA	NA	TRBV4-1	CASSQAYRQTQYF	TGCGCCAGCAGCCAGGCTTATCGTCAGACCCAGTACTTC
TRBJ2-2	NA	TRBD2	TRBV7-6	CASSFQAGMNTGELFF	TGTGCCAGCAGCTTTCAAGCGGGGATGAACACCGGGGAGCTGTTTTTT
TRBJ2-7	NA	TRBD2	TRBV19	CASSTAGTSFAYEQYF	TGTGCCAGTAGTACCGCGGGGACTAGCTTCGCCTACGAGCAGTACTTC
TRBJ2-5	NA	NA	TRBV6-1	CASSPADTTFGTQYF	TGTGCCAGCAGCCCCGCGGACACCACCTTTGGGACCCAGTACTTC
TRBJ2-3	once	TRBD2	TRBV10-1	CASSESGLAVTQYF	TGCGCCAGCAGTGAGTCCGGACTAGCGGTTACGCAGTATTTT
TRBJ1-1	NA	NA	TRBV6-6	CASTVNREANTEAFF	TGTGCCAGCACCGTCAACAGGGAAGCGAACACTGAAGCTTTCTTT
TRBJ1-2	NA	NA	TRBV30	CAWSGQGLYGYTF	TGTGCCTGGAGCGGTCAGGGCCTATATGGCTACACCTTC
TRBJ2-3	NA	TRBD2	TRBV6-5	CASSYLAGGTDTQYF	TGTGCCAGCAGTTACCTAGCGGGAGGTACAGATACGCAGTATTTT
TRBJ2-7	few	NA	TRBV7-9	CASSSGGVAGSYEQYF	TGTGCCAGCAGCTCAGGAGGGGTAGCAGGATCCTACGAGCAGTACTTC
TRBJ2-4	NA	NA	TRBV19	CASSATGEVAKNIQYF	TGTGCCAGTAGTGCCACAGGGGAGGTGGCCAAAAACATTCAGTACTTC
TRBJ2-7	NA	TRBD2	TRBV2	CASRRESTTSSSYEQYF	TGTGCCAGCCGGCGGGAGAGCACGACCAGTTCCTCCTACGAGCAGTACTTC
TRBJ2-5	NA	TRBD1	TRBV7-8	CASSLHPGGEKTQYF	TGTGCCAGCAGCTTACACCCAGGGGGCGAGAAGACCCAGTACTTC
TRBJ1-2	few	TRBD1	TRBV28	CASRGTGGETNYGYTF	TGTGCCAGCAGAGGGACAGGGGGCGAAACTAACTATGGCTACACCTTC
TRBJ1-1	NA	NA	TRBV28	CASITQGVAFF	TGTGCCAGCATCACACAGGGAGTAGCTTTCTTT
TRBJ1-3	NA	NA	TRBV6-5	CASSYTKLTGSTIYF	TGTGCCAGCAGTTACACCAAATTGACAGGTTCTACCATATATTTT
TRBJ1-2	NA	TRBD1	TRBV6-6	CASKGDRGSYNYGYTF	TGTGCCAGCAAAGGGGACAGGGGGAGCTACAACTATGGCTACACCTTC
TRBJ2-7	NA	TRBD2	TRBV10-3	CAISRTSGESYEQYF	TGTGCCATCAGCCGGACTAGCGGGGAATCCTACGAGCAGTACTTC
TRBJ2-2	NA	TRBD2	TRBV11-3	CASSLIAGWGTGELFF	TGTGCCAGCAGCTTGATAGCGGGATGGGGAACCGGGGAGCTGTTTTTT
TRBJ2-2	NA	NA	TRBV2	CASSDSRANTGELFF	TGTGCCAGCAGTGATTCCAGGGCGAACACCGGGGAGCTGTTTTTT
TRBJ1-5	NA	NA	TRBV28	CASSLGTPQGNQPQHF	TGTGCCAGCAGTCTAGGGACACCCCAAGGCAATCAGCCCCAGCATTTT
TRBJ2-5	NA	NA	TRBV27	CASSTIRDNALWRTQYF	TGTGCCAGCAGTACCATACGGGACAACGCGTTATGGAGGACCCAGTACTTC
TRBJ1-5	NA	TRBD1	TRBV27	CASRKTGFGNQPQHF	TGTGCCAGCAGGAAGACAGGGTTTGGCAATCAGCCCCAGCATTTT
TRBJ1-2	NA	NA	TRBV28	CASSFDGGYTF	TGTGCCAGCAGTTTCGACGGGGGCTACACCTTC
TRBJ2-7	NA	NA	TRBV5-1	CASSLPEVIHEQYF	TGCGCCAGCAGCCTCCCCGAGGTGATCCACGAGCAGTACTTC
TRBJ2-7	NA	TRBD1	TRBV7-9	CASSPRTGGGEQYF	TGTGCCAGCAGTCCTAGGACAGGGGGCGGCGAGCAGTACTTC
TRBJ2-1	once	TRBD2	TRBV7-9	CASSLWTSGDVNEQFF	TGTGCCAGCAGCCTCTGGACTAGCGGAGATGTCAATGAGCAGTTCTTC
TRBJ1-2	NA	NA	TRBV6-4	CASSDGGAFSGYTF	TGTGCCAGCAGTGATGGAGGGGCATTTTCTGGCTACACCTTC
TRBJ1-5	few	NA	TRBV28	CASSSFYNQPQHF	TGTGCCAGCAGTTCCTTCTACAATCAGCCCCAGCATTTT
TRBJ2-7	NA	TRBD2	TRBV11-2	CASSLVLAVSLNTYEQYF	TGTGCCAGCAGCTTAGTACTAGCGGTATCCCTAAACACCTACGAGCAGTACTTC
TRBJ2-7	NA	NA	TRBV18	CASSPGAGVNYEQYF	TGTGCCAGCTCACCAGGGGCTGGGGTGAACTACGAGCAGTACTTC
TRBJ1-5	once	NA	TRBV28	CASCIGNQPQHF	TGTGCCAGCTGCATAGGCAATCAGCCCCAGCATTTT
TRBJ2-5	once	NA	TRBV6-1	CASSLTRGQETQYF	TGTGCCAGCAGCCTTACCCGAGGCCAAGAGACCCAGTACTTC
TRBJ2-1	once	NA	TRBV7-3	CASSLTSRYNEQFF	TGTGCCAGCAGCTTAACAAGCAGGTACAATGAGCAGTTCTTC
TRBJ1-1	NA	NA	TRBV7-8	CASKGTQVMNTEAFF	TGTGCCAGCAAAGGGACACAAGTTATGAACACTGAAGCTTTCTTT
TRBJ2-2	NA	TRBD2	TRBV27	CASTKAGPNAGELFF	TGTGCCAGCACTAAAGCGGGACCGAACGCCGGGGAGCTGTTTTTT